This is a list of T cell receptor beta chains from one sample in a study of T-cell memory formation after mild COVID-19. One entry per CDR3 protein, called by TCRdb with MiXCR from the 5' RACE reads. The top ten clones hold about 8.6% of a sample with 550,000 to 600,000 distinct CDR3 sequences, 15% to 20% of them seen once. Sequenced material: PBMCs or a T cell subset sorted from them (not recorded which). These receptors originate from an adult woman who had mild COVID-19 (a few samples of this study predate the infection). Cell type and time point are not known. The CDR3 runs from the conserved cysteine through the conserved F or W. D genes are given only for firm matches. For some rows the clone size is stated as once, few or many, or as a class when expanded; others skip it.

TRBD1	few	16	TRBV7-3	TRBJ2-1	TGTGCCAGCAGCTCCATTGGACAGGGACCCTACAATGAGCAGTTCTTC	CASSSIGQGPYNEQFF
.	.	13	TRBV25-1	TRBJ1-1	TGTGCCAGCAGCCCGGGATATGACACTGAAGCTTTCTTT	CASSPGYDTEAFF
.	.	17	TRBV3-1	TRBJ1-1	TGTGCCAGCAGCCACGCCGGGACGAGGACTTTGAACACTGAAGCTTTCTTT	CASSHAGTRTLNTEAFF
TRBD1	.	16	TRBV7-9	TRBJ2-7	TGTGCCAGCAGCTTAGGCTCCGGACAGGGTTTCAACGAGCAGTACTTC	CASSLGSGQGFNEQYF
.	.	11	TRBV20-1	TRBJ1-4	TGCAGTGCTAGTCAGGCAATTGGACTGTTTTTT	CSASQAIGLFF
.	.	16	TRBV20-1	TRBJ2-7	TGCAGTGCTGAATCAACAGGCTTTCCGCCGGACTACGAGCAGTACTTC	CSAESTGFPPDYEQYF
TRBD2	few	13	TRBV20-1	TRBJ2-7	TGCAGTGCCACCGGGAGGAGCTCCTACGAGCAGTACTTC	CSATGRSSYEQYF
TRBD1	few	13	TRBV27	TRBJ1-5	TGTGCCAGCAGTCCAGGGGGCTATCAGCCCCAGCATTTT	CASSPGGYQPQHF
TRBD1	.	13	TRBV11-3	TRBJ1-1	TGTGCCAGCAGCTTCGGACAGGTTGAGCAAGCTTTCTTT	CASSFGQVEQAFF
.	few	15	TRBV9	TRBJ2-1	TGTGCCAGCAGCGAGTACCGGGGGCCCTACAATGAGCAGTTCTTC	CASSEYRGPYNEQFF
.	.	16	TRBV4-1	TRBJ1-3	TGCGCCAGCAGCCAAGGGGGGGGGGTATCTGGAAACACCATATATTTT	CASSQGGGVSGNTIYF
.	few	15	TRBV27	TRBJ1-5	TGTGCCAGCAGACGCGACAGGTCCCCCAATCAGCCCCAGCATTTT	CASRRDRSPNQPQHF
TRBD2	few	17	TRBV7-9	TRBJ2-1	TGTGCCAGCAGCGGGATGTCTTTGCGGGAGTTCCACAATGAGCAGTTCTTC	CASSGMSLREFHNEQFF
.	few	18	TRBV14	TRBJ2-5	TGTGCCAGCAGCCTCGTACAGCTAAGCAGGGCCGGCCAAGAGACCCAGTACTTC	CASSLVQLSRAGQETQYF
TRBD1	.	15	TRBV19	TRBJ2-6	TGTGCCACCGGGACAGGGGGCTTTGGGGCCAACGTCCTGACTTTC	CATGTGGFGANVLTF
.	.	11	TRBV12-3/TRBV12-4	TRBJ1-1	TGTGCCAGCAGTCGGACGGCTGAAGCTTTCTTT	CASSRTAEAFF
TRBD1	.	15	TRBV29-1	TRBJ2-5	TGCAGCGTTGATGGGGCCGCGGGACAGGGGGAGACCCAGTACTTC	CSVDGAAGQGETQYF
TRBD1	once	13	TRBV5-6	TRBJ1-1	TGTGCCAGCAGCTGGGACAGGGGCGATGAAGCTTTCTTT	CASSWDRGDEAFF
.	few	12	TRBV20-1	TRBJ1-2	TGCAGTGTTACGGGGGAAGTCTATGGCTACACCTTC	CSVTGEVYGYTF
TRBD2	few	16	TRBV7-2	TRBJ2-1	TGTGCCAGCAGCATAACCGGGACTAGCGGTGCGCGGGAGCAGTTCTTC	CASSITGTSGAREQFF
TRBD1	few	15	TRBV5-1	TRBJ1-6	TGCGCCAGCGGTCAATGGGACAGCACCAATTCACCCCTCCACTTT	CASGQWDSTNSPLHF
.	.	11	TRBV2	TRBJ2-7	TGTGCCAGCAGTGAAATGGGGCTACAGTACTTC	CASSEMGLQYF
.	.	12	TRBV20-1	TRBJ2-7	TGCAGTGCTAGAGGGACATTTTACGAGCAGTACTTC	CSARGTFYEQYF
.	few	12	TRBV5-6	TRBJ1-2	TGTGCCAGCAGCGTGACTAACTATGGCTACACCTTC	CASSVTNYGYTF
.	few	15	TRBV4-3	TRBJ1-2	TGCGCCAGCAGCCAAGATCGGAGGGGTTCCTATGGCTACACCTTC	CASSQDRRGSYGYTF
.	few	13	TRBV11-3	TRBJ1-1	TGTGCCAGCAGCTTAAACAGACACACTGAAGCTTTCTTT	CASSLNRHTEAFF
.	.	15	TRBV18	TRBJ2-7	TGTGCCAGCTCACCCTTTCCCGGGTCTGAATACGAGCAGTACTTC	CASSPFPGSEYEQYF
.	once	15	TRBV18	TRBJ1-1	TGTGCCAGCTCACCGGCACTTCTCCAGGGCGCTGAAGCTTTCTTT	CASSPALLQGAEAFF
.	.	14	TRBV12-3/TRBV12-4	TRBJ2-3	TGTGCCAGCAGATTAACAGGGATCACAGATACGCAGTATTTT	CASRLTGITDTQYF
TRBD2	few	15	TRBV20-1	TRBJ2-1	TGCAGTGCTACCATAGCGGGGGGGAACAACAATGAGCAGTTCTTC	CSATIAGGNNNEQFF
TRBD2	many	15	TRBV7-8	TRBJ2-1	TGTGCCAGCAGCTTAAGTCTAGCGGGAACCCATGAGCAGTTCTTC	CASSLSLAGTHEQFF
TRBD1	few	16	TRBV7-8	TRBJ1-6	TGTGCCAGCAGCTTAGAGGGGGCCCCCTATAATTCACCCCTCCACTTT	CASSLEGAPYNSPLHF
.	few	12	TRBV12-3/TRBV12-4	TRBJ2-1	TGTGCCAGCACCAGACTAGTGAATGAGCAGTTCTTC	CASTRLVNEQFF
.	.	12	TRBV11-2	TRBJ1-2	TGTGCCAGCAGCTTAACCGAAATTGGCTACGCCTTC	CASSLTEIGYAF
.	few	15	TRBV9	TRBJ2-1	TGTGCCAGCAGCGAGCTAGGCTGGGGTAACAATGAGCAGTTCTTC	CASSELGWGNNEQFF
.	few	15	TRBV12-3/TRBV12-4	TRBJ2-2	TGTGCCAGCAGTTTAGCGCTTAACAGGGACGGGGAGCTGTTTTTT	CASSLALNRDGELFF
.	many	13	TRBV20-1	TRBJ1-1	TGCAGTGCTCTCGGGACGGCGAACACTGAAGCTTTCTTT	CSALGTANTEAFF
.	many	14	TRBV5-1	TRBJ2-3	TGCGCCAGCAGCTTGGGACAGGGAGGGGATACGCAGTATTTT	CASSLGQGGDTQYF
.	few	16	TRBV11-2	TRBJ2-1	TGTGCCAGCAGCCACTTACGCGGGGAGCGCAACAATGAGCAGTTCTTC	CASSHLRGERNNEQFF
TRBD2	.	16	TRBV5-1	TRBJ2-1	TGCGCCAGCAGCCCGCCGGGGGGGGCCGGCTACAATGAGCAGTTCTTC	CASSPPGGAGYNEQFF
.	many	12	TRBV30	TRBJ2-3	TGTGCCTGGAGCGGCAGCACAGATACGCAGTATTTT	CAWSGSTDTQYF
TRBD2	few	18	TRBV4-3	TRBJ2-3	TGCGCCAGCAGCCAAGATCCCCTAGCGGGTGAAGGTAGGGATACGCAGTATTTT	CASSQDPLAGEGRDTQYF
.	.	16	TRBV7-2	TRBJ2-3	TGTGCCAGCAGCCTTGTGACAGGACTAAGCACAGATACGCAGTATTTT	CASSLVTGLSTDTQYF
TRBD1	few	15	TRBV14	TRBJ2-5	TGTGCCAGCAGCTATGGGACAGGGGCTCAAGAGACCCAGTACTTC	CASSYGTGAQETQYF
TRBD1	.	14	TRBV7-8	TRBJ1-1	TGTGCCAGCGCAAGGGGACAGTTGAACACTGAAGCTTTCTTT	CASARGQLNTEAFF
.	.	16	TRBV5-1	TRBJ1-1	TGCGCCAGCAGCTTGGCAGGTGGGGCCTTGGCCACTGAAGCTTTCTTT	CASSLAGGALATEAFF
TRBD2	.	14	TRBV2	TRBJ2-5	TGTGCCATGCAGCCACCGGGGGGCCAAGAGACCCAGTACTTC	CAMQPPGGQETQYF
.	.	15	TRBV15	TRBJ2-2	TGTGCCACCAGAGGGAAGGGATCGGGCACCGGGGAGCTGTTTTTT	CATRGKGSGTGELFF
.	.	15	TRBV15	TRBJ1-1	TGTGCCACCAGCAGAGAGGCATTTATGAACACTGAAGCTTTCTTT	CATSREAFMNTEAFF
TRBD1	few	17	TRBV15	TRBJ2-1	TGTGCCACCAGCAGAGATGGGTTCCAGGGGGCTTTCAATGAGCAGTTCTTC	CATSRDGFQGAFNEQFF
.	.	13	TRBV11-3	TRBJ2-2	TGTGCCAGCCGGGAGATGAACACCGGGGAGCTGTTTTTT	CASREMNTGELFF
.	few	14	TRBV24-1	TRBJ1-4	TGTGCCACCAGTGAAACAGGGCGTAATGAAAAACTGTTTTTT	CATSETGRNEKLFF
.	many	12	TRBV25-1	TRBJ1-5	TGTGCCAGCGGGCAGGGTTTCCAGCCCCAGCATTTT	CASGQGFQPQHF
TRBD1	few	14	TRBV2	TRBJ2-7	TGTGCCAGCAGGAACAGGGGGCCGGTGTACGAGCAGTACTTC	CASRNRGPVYEQYF
.	.	15	TRBV3-1	TRBJ1-1	TGTGCCAGCAGCCAAACAGGGTTGGTGAACACTGAAGCTTTCTTT	CASSQTGLVNTEAFF
.	.	16	TRBV11-2	TRBJ1-1	TGTGCCAGCAGCGCAAGACAGATTGCAGGAGGCACTGAAGCTTTCTTT	CASSARQIAGGTEAFF
.	few	15	TRBV28	TRBJ1-1	TGTGCCAGCAGTTTACCTCGGACGGGTGCAGAATCGGCTTTCTTT	CASSLPRTGAESAFF
.	.	14	TRBV14	TRBJ2-7	TGTGCCAGCAGCCAAGACGGGATCATCTACGAGCAGTACTTC	CASSQDGIIYEQYF
.	few	17	TRBV6-2/TRBV6-3	TRBJ2-2	TGTGCCAGCAAACCGGGCCCCTCGGCAGGGAACACCGGGGAGCTGTTTTTT	CASKPGPSAGNTGELFF
TRBD2	few	16	TRBV12-3/TRBV12-4	TRBJ2-1	TGTGCCAGCAGTTTAGCGTGGACTAGCGGGGTCAATGAGCAGTTCTTC	CASSLAWTSGVNEQFF